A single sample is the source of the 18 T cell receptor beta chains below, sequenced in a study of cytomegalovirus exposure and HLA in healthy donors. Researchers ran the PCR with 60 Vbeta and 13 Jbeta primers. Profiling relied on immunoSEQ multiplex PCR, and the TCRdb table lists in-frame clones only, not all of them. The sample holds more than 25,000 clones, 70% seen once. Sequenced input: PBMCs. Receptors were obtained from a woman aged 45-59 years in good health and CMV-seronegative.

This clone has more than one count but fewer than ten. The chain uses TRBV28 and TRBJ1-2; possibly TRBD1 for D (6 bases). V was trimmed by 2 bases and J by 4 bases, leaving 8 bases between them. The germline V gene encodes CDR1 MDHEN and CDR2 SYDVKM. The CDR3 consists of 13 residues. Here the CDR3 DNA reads TGTGCCAGCAGTTTAACAGGGTCCTATGGCTACACCTTC. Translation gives CASSLTGSYGYTF.

The CDR3 reads CASSLGQEYSNQPQHF. The CDR3 DNA sequence: TGCGCCAGCAGCTTGGGACAGGAATATAGCAATCAGCCCCAGCATTTT. The chain employs TRBV5-1 and TRBJ1-5; D possibly corresponds to TRBD1 (6 bases). Trimming pared 0 bases from V and 0 bases from J, leaving 10 bases between. This CDR3 contains 16 residues. Germline values: CDR1 SGHRS, CDR2 YFSETQ.

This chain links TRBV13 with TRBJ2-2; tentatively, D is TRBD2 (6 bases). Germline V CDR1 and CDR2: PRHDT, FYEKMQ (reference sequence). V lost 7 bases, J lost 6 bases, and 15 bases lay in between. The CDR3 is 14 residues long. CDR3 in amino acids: CASTTGGGAGELFF. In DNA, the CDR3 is TGTGCCAGCACCACCGGGGGTGGAGCCGGGGAGCTGTTTTTT.

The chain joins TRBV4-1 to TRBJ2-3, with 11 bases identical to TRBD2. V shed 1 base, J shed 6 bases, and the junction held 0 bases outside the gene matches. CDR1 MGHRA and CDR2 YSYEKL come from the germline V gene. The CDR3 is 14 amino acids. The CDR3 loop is CASSQGTSGDTQYF. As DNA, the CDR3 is TGCGCCAGCAGCCAAGGGACTAGCGGGGATACGCAGTATTTT.

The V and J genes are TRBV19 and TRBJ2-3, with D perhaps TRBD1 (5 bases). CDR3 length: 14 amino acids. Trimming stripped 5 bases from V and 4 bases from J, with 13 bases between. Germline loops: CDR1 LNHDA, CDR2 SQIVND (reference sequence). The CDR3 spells CASSQDSLADTQYF. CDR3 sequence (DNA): TGTGCCAGTAGTCAAGACAGTTTAGCAGATACGCAGTATTTT.

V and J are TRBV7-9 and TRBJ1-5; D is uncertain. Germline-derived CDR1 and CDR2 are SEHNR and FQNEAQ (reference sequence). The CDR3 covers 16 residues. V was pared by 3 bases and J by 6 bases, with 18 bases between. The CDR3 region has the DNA TGTGCCAGCAGCTTCGCGGGAGAGAGGAACAGTCAGCCCCAGCATTTT. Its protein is CASSFAGERNSQPQHF. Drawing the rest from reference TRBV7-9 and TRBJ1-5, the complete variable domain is DTGVSQNPRHKITKRGQNVTFRCDPISEHNRLYWYRQTLGQGPEFLTYFQNEAQLEKSRLLSDRFSAERPKGSFSTLEIQRTEQGDSAMYLCASSFAGERNSQPQHFGDGTRLSIL.

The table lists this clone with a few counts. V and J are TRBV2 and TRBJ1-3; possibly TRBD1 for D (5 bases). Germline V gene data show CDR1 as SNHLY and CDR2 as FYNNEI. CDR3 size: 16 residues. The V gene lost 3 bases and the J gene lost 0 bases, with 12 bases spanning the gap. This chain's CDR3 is CASSDGGIRSGNTIYF. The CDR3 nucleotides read TGTGCCAGCAGTGACGGGGGGATTCGCTCTGGAAACACCATATATTTT.

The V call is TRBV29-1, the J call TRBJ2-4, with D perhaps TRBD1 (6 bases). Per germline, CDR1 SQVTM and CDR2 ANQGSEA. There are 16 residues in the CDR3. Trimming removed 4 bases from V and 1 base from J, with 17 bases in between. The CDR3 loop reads CSVVSRGRGAKNIQYF. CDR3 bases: TGCAGCGTTGTGTCGAGGGGGAGAGGGGCCAAAAACATTCAGTACTTC.

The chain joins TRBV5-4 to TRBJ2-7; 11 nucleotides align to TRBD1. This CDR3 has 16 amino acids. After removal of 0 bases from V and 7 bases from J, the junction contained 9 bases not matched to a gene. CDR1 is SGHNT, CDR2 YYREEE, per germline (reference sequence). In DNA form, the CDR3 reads TGTGCCAGCAGCTTGGACCCGGGACAGGGGGTTGGGGAGCAGTACTTC. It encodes CASSLDPGQGVGEQYF.

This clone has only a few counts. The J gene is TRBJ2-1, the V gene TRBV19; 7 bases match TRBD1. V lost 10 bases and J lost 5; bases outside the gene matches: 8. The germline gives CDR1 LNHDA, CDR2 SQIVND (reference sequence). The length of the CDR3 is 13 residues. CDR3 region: CAIEGTENNEQFF. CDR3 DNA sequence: TGTGCCATCGAAGGGACAGAGAACAATGAGCAGTTCTTC.

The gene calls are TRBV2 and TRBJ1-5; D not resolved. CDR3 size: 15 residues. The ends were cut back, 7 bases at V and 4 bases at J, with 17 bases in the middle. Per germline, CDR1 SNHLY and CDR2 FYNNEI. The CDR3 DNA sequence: TGTGCCAGCATGGTCAGCCGGGGAACAAATCAGCCCCAGCATTTT. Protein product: CASMVSRGTNQPQHF.

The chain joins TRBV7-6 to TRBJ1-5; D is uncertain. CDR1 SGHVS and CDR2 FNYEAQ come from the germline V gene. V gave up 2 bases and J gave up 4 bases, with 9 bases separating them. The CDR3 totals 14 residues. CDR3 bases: TGTGCCAGCAGCTTAATCAGTGATAATCAGCCCCAGCATTTT. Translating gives CASSLISDNQPQHF.

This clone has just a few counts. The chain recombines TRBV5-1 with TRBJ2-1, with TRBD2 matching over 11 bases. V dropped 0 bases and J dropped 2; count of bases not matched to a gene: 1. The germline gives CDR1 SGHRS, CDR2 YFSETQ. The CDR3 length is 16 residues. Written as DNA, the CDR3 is TGCGCCAGCAGCTTGGAGACTAGCGGGACCTACAATGAGCAGTTCTTC. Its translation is CASSLETSGTYNEQFF.

The CDR3: CASSYAPEGTEAFF. The CDR3 region has the DNA TGTGCCAGCAGCTACGCCCCCGAGGGCACTGAAGCTTTCTTT. The chain carries TRBV7-9 and TRBJ1-1; D is unclear. This CDR3 contains 14 residues. The V and J ends lost 4 bases and 4 bases respectively, with 13 bases between them. Germline-derived CDR1 and CDR2 are SEHNR and FQNEAQ (reference sequence).

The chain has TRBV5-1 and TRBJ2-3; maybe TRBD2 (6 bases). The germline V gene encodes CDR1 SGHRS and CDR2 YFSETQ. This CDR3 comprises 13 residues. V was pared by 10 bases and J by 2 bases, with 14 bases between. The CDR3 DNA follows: TGCGCCTGCTCCGGCGGGGTCACAGATACGCAGTATTTT. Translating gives CACSGGVTDTQYF.

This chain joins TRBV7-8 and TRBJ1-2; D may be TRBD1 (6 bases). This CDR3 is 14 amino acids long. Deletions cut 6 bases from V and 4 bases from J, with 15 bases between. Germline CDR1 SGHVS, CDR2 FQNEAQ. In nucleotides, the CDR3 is TGTGCCAGCAGTAGGACAGTCCGTTTCTATGGCTACACCTTC. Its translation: CASSRTVRFYGYTF.

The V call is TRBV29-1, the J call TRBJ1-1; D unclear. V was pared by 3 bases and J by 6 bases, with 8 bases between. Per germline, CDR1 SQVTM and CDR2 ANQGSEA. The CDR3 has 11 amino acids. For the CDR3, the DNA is TGCAGCGTTGACCGTCAGGCTGAAGCTTTCTTT. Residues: CSVDRQAEAFF. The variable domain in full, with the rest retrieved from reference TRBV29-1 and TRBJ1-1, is SAVISQKPSRDICQRGTSLTIQCQVDSQVTMMFWYRQQPGQSLTLIATANQGSEATYESGFVIDKFPISRPNLTFSTLTVSNMSPEDSSIYLCSVDRQAEAFFGQGTRLTVV.

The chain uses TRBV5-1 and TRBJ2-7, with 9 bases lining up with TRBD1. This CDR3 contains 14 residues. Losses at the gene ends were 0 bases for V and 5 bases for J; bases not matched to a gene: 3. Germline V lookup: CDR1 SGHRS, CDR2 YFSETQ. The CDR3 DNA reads TGCGCCAGCAGCTTGGCACAGGGGGCTAACGAGCAGTACTTC. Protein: CASSLAQGANEQYF.